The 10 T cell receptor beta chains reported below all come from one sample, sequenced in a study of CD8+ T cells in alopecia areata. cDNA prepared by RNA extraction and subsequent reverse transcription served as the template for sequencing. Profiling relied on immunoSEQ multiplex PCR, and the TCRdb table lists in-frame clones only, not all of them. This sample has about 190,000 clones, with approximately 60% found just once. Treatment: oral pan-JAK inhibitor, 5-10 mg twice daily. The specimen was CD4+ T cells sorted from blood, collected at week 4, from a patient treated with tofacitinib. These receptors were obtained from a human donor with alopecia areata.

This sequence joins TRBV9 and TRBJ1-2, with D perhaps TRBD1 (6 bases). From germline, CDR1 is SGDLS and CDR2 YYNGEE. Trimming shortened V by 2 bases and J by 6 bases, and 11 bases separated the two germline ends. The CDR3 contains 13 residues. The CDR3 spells CASSVQQGNGYTF. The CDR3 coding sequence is TGTGCCAGCAGCGTCCAACAGGGAAATGGCTACACCTTC.

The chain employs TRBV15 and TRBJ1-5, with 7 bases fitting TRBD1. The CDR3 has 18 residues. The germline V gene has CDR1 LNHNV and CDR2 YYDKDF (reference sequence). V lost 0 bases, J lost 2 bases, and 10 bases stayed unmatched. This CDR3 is CATSRELIGGFGNQPQHF. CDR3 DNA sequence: TGTGCCACCAGCAGAGAATTGATAGGGGGCTTTGGCAATCAGCCCCAGCATTTT.

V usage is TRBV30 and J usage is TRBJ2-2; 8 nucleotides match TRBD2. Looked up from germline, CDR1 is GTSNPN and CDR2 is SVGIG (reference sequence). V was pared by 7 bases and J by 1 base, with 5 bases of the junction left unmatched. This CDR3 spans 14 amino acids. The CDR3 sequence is CASPSGRNTGELFF. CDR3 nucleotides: TGTGCCTCGCCGAGCGGGAGGAACACCGGGGAGCTGTTTTTT. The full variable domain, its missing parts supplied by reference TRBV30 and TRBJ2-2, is SQTIHQWPATLVQPVGSPLSLECTVEGTSNPNLYWYRQAAGRGLQLLFYSVGIGQISSEVPQNLSASRPQDRQFILSSKKLLLSDSGFYLCASPSGRNTGELFFGEGSRLTVL.

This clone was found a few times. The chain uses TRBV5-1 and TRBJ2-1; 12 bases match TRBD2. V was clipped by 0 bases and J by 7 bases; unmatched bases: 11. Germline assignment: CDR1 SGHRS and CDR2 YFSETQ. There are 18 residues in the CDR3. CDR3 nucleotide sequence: TGCGCCAGCAGCTTGGCGACTAGCGGGAGTGGGGTAGTAAATGAGCAGTTCTTC. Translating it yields CASSLATSGSGVVNEQFF.

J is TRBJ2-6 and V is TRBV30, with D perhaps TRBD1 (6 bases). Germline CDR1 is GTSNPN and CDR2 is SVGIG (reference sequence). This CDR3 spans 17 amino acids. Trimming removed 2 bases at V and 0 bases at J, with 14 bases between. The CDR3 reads CAWSRAGAVSGANVLTF. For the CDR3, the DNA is TGTGCCTGGAGTAGGGCAGGGGCCGTCTCTGGGGCCAACGTCCTGACTTTC.

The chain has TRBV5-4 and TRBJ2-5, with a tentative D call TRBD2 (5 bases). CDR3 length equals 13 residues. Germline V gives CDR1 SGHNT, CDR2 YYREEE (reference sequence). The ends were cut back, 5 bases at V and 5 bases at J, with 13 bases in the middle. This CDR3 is CASSQQPGETQYF. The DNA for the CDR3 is TGTGCCAGCAGTCAGCAGCCGGGGGAGACCCAGTACTTC. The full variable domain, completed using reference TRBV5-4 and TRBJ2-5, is ETGVTQSPTHLIKTRGQQVTLRCSSQSGHNTVSWYQQALGQGPQFIFQYYREEENGRGNFPPRFSGLQFPNYSSELNVNALELDDSALYLCASSQQPGETQYFGPGTRLLVL.

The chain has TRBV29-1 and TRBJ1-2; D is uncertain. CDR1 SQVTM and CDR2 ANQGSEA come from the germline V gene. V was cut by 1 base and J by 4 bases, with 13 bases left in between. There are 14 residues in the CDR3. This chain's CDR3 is CSVEGPRGSYGYTF. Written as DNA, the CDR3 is TGCAGCGTTGAAGGCCCCCGAGGGAGCTATGGCTACACCTTC.

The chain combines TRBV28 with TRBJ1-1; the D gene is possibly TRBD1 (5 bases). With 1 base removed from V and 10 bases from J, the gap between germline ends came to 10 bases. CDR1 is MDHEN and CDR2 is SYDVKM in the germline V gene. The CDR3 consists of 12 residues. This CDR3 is CASSLSRGAAFF. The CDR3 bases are TGTGCCAGCAGTTTATCTAGGGGCGCAGCTTTCTTT.

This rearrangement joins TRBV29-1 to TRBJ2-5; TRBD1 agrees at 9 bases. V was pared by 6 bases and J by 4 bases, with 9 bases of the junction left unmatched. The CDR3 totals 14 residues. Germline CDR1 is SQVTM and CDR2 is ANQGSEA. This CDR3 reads CSVWGQGDVETQYF. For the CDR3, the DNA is TGCAGCGTGTGGGGACAGGGTGATGTAGAGACCCAGTACTTC.

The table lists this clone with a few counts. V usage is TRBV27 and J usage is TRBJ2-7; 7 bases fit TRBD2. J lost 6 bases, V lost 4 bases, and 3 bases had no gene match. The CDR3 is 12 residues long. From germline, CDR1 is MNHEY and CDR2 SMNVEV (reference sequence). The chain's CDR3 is CASSSRGGEQYF. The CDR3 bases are TGTGCCAGCAGTTCCCGCGGGGGCGAGCAGTACTTC.